Listed below are T cell receptor beta chains from one sample, sequenced in a study of human T cells and chemical hapten exposure. TCRdb passed the RACE reads through MiXCR, listing each CDR3 protein once. Here the sample spans approximately 260,000 distinct CDR3 sequences, roughly 7.7% being singletons. This specimen was whole blood, taken in connection with sensitization to the hapten diphenylcyclopropenone (DPC). These receptors came from a man between 18 and 29 years old with alopecia areata. Some clones in this sample may be carry-over from other donors' samples. Both conserved end residues are trimmed from each CDR3. Each record gives: J gene, V gene, clone size, CDR3 length, CDR3 protein. The size entry is marked missing in some rows and otherwise reads once, few, many or a size class.

J: TRBJ2-2; V: TRBV6-2/TRBV6-3; size: few; length: 13; CDR3: ASKGGQMNTGELF
J: TRBJ1-2; V: TRBV12-3/TRBV12-4; size: -; length: 12; CDR3: ASTKRAANYGYT
J: TRBJ2-5; V: TRBV6-1; size: -; length: 11; CDR3: ASSEGIEETQY
J: TRBJ1-3; V: TRBV9; size: few; length: 15; CDR3: ASSASAELASGNTIY
J: TRBJ1-1; V: TRBV27; size: many; length: 13; CDR3: ASSLEGQGSTEAF
J: TRBJ1-4; V: TRBV20-1; size: few; length: 12; CDR3: SARPLATNEKLF
J: TRBJ2-7; V: TRBV6-5; size: -; length: 11; CDR3: ATRSRAPYEQY
J: TRBJ1-2; V: TRBV20-1; size: many; length: 12; CDR3: SAREPQGGYGYT
J: TRBJ1-5; V: TRBV10-3; size: many; length: 11; CDR3: AIRPTGDQPQH
J: TRBJ1-6; V: TRBV6-1; size: -; length: 17; CDR3: ASSTPPDRGLVYNSPLH
J: TRBJ1-2; V: TRBV6-1; size: -; length: 13; CDR3: ASRAPGSEKPGYT
J: TRBJ1-4; V: TRBV20-1; size: -; length: 9; CDR3: SAAAGQKLF
J: TRBJ1-1; V: TRBV10-3; size: few; length: 9; CDR3: AISEGTRAF
J: TRBJ2-3; V: TRBV20-1; size: few; length: 13; CDR3: SASVTSGGGDTQY
J: TRBJ2-2; V: TRBV7-9; size: few; length: 13; CDR3: ASSHLAGETGELF
J: TRBJ1-2; V: TRBV12-3/TRBV12-4; size: few; length: 12; CDR3: ASSFGIRVYGYT
J: TRBJ2-2; V: TRBV4-3; size: many; length: 12; CDR3: ASSLEGATGELF
J: TRBJ2-1; V: TRBV3-1; size: many; length: 10; CDR3: ASSQVEYEQF
J: TRBJ1-1; V: TRBV6-2/TRBV6-3; size: many; length: 16; CDR3: ASSYSQGLVSLNTEAF
J: TRBJ2-7; V: TRBV7-6; size: few; length: 13; CDR3: ASSMTPPGFGEQY
J: TRBJ2-7; V: TRBV7-2; size: many; length: 13; CDR3: ASSPWTGRSYEQY
J: TRBJ2-3; V: TRBV7-2; size: many; length: 11; CDR3: ASRVQVPDTQY
J: TRBJ2-5; V: TRBV5-1; size: many; length: 15; CDR3: ASSTGLAGSTGETQY
J: TRBJ1-5; V: TRBV19; size: -; length: 11; CDR3: ASSIGVDQPQH
J: TRBJ2-6; V: TRBV6-6; size: -; length: 14; CDR3: ASSYSMGYGANVLT
J: TRBJ1-1; V: TRBV12-3/TRBV12-4; size: -; length: 12; CDR3: ASSTGQTNTEAF
J: TRBJ2-3; V: TRBV19; size: few; length: 12; CDR3: ASSNSAVADTQY
J: TRBJ2-5; V: TRBV4-3; size: many; length: 13; CDR3: ASSQDSRSRGTQY
J: TRBJ2-7; V: TRBV5-1; size: few; length: 12; CDR3: ASSLGAVRYEQY
J: TRBJ2-1; V: TRBV5-1; size: -; length: 10; CDR3: ASVGGAYEQF
J: TRBJ2-3; V: TRBV20-1; size: -; length: 12; CDR3: SASTSGGTDTQY
J: TRBJ2-1; V: TRBV7-3; size: many; length: 14; CDR3: ASSPRTSGVYNEQF
J: TRBJ1-1; V: TRBV20-1; size: -; length: 11; CDR3: SASVPVNTEAF
J: TRBJ2-3; V: TRBV12-3/TRBV12-4; size: few; length: 13; CDR3: ASSGLGRSTDTQY
J: TRBJ1-1; V: TRBV11-2; size: many; length: 13; CDR3: ASSPLPQTSTEAF
J: TRBJ1-2; V: TRBV7-3; size: few; length: 11; CDR3: ASSKGQNYGYT
J: TRBJ2-5; V: TRBV7-2; size: -; length: 14; CDR3: ASSQGTSGAQETQY
J: TRBJ1-6; V: TRBV7-2; size: many; length: 13; CDR3: ASSLDGGRGSPLH
J: TRBJ2-2; V: TRBV29-1; size: few; length: 13; CDR3: SVEDSDREAGELF
J: TRBJ2-3; V: TRBV5-1; size: -; length: 13; CDR3: ASSTGQGGTDTQY
J: TRBJ1-6; V: TRBV10-3; size: many; length: 10; CDR3: ATTGLNSPLH
J: TRBJ1-5; V: TRBV27; size: -; length: 14; CDR3: ASSYRDPLGGQPQH
J: TRBJ1-2; V: TRBV7-9; size: few; length: 11; CDR3: ASSSGQDYGYT
J: TRBJ1-2; V: TRBV20-1; size: few; length: 12; CDR3: SASEGQARYGYT
J: TRBJ2-1; V: TRBV11-3; size: -; length: 12; CDR3: ASSRGGSYNEQF
J: TRBJ2-1; V: TRBV5-5; size: few; length: 12; CDR3: ASRGPGLAGAQF
J: TRBJ2-1; V: TRBV7-2; size: -; length: 11; CDR3: ASSSDSVNEQF
J: TRBJ2-4; V: TRBV25-1; size: few; length: 11; CDR3: ASSRTVENIQY
J: TRBJ1-2; V: TRBV19; size: -; length: 10; CDR3: ASSVQAGGYT
J: TRBJ1-1; V: TRBV18; size: -; length: 12; CDR3: ASTQTGGNTEAF
J: TRBJ1-1; V: TRBV6-5; size: few; length: 14; CDR3: ASSYRGYGRNTEAF
J: TRBJ1-3; V: TRBV6-5; size: few; length: 13; CDR3: ASRQTGISGNTIY
J: TRBJ2-6; V: TRBV11-2; size: few; length: 10; CDR3: ASSSGFNVLT